The 6 T cell receptor beta chains reported below all come from one sample, sequenced in a study of identical twins. TCRdb re-called the 5' RACE reads with MiXCR, one entry per CDR3 protein. The table shows roughly 1.6 million distinct CDR3 sequences, with roughly a third occurring only once. The source material was cord blood. Every receptor here comes from a newborn girl in good health.

V is TRBV27 and J is TRBJ1-1; 8 bases are shared with TRBD1. V lost 4 bases and J lost 0; bases outside the gene matches: 10. Germline CDR1 MNHEY, CDR2 SMNVEV (reference sequence). The CDR3 is 17 amino acids. Here the CDR3 DNA reads TGTGCCAGCAGTTATTCACGACAGGGGCACATGAACACTGAAGCTTTCTTT. Protein sequence: CASSYSRQGHMNTEAFF.

The chain uses TRBV5-1 and TRBJ1-4, with TRBD1 identical over 10 bases. The CDR3 consists of 16 residues. V lost 4 bases, J lost 5 bases, and 8 bases stayed unmatched. Germline CDR1 reads SGHRS; CDR2 reads YFSETQ. CDR3 residues: CASSKRGQGKNEKLFF. The CDR3 DNA reads TGCGCCAGCAGCAAGAGGGGACAGGGGAAAAATGAAAAACTGTTTTTT.

J is TRBJ2-1 and V is TRBV5-1; 7 bases fit TRBD1. Germline V gives CDR1 SGHRS, CDR2 YFSETQ. Unmatched junction bases numbered 10, after V lost 3 bases and J lost 10 bases. CDR3 length: 14 residues. CDR3 residues: CASSSRDSPYEQFF. The CDR3 DNA reads as TGCGCCAGCAGCTCCCGGGACAGTCCCTACGAGCAGTTCTTC.

This clonotype was picked up one time. At one end the junction does not follow the germline gene, possibly because of a read error. J is TRBJ1-5 and V is TRBV20-1; D remains ambiguous. CDR3 size: 12 residues. CDR1 and CDR2 (germline): DFQATT, SNEGSKA (reference sequence). CDR3 bases: TGCAGTGCTGGAGACCTAAATCAGCCCCAGCATTTT. Encoded protein: CSAGDLNQPQHF.

V and J are TRBV6-6 and TRBJ2-7; TRBD1 is a possible D gene (5 bases). V lost 5 bases and J lost 2, with 10 bases in between. Germline V gene sequence: CDR1 MNHNY, CDR2 SVGAGI (reference sequence). There are 13 residues in the CDR3. CDR3 bases: TGTGCCAGCAGTGCACCAGGGACCTACGAGCAGTACTTC. Residues: CASSAPGTYEQYF.

In regard to this clonotype: A much larger clonotype is one base distant, so this may be a read error. This chain joins TRBV3-1 and TRBJ2-7; D might be TRBD1 (5 bases). The CDR3 runs 14 residues. Germline V gene sequence: CDR1 LGHDT, CDR2 YNNKEL (reference sequence). The DNA of the CDR3 is TGTGCCGGCAGCCAAGAACCACAGGCCTACGAGCAGTACTTC. This encodes CAGSQEPQAYEQYF.